The present entry profiles one T cell receptor (beta chain) with its context. CDR1 and CDR2 (germline): SGHRS, YFSETQ. The V and J ends lost 1 base and 1 base respectively, with 11 bases between them. The CDR3 sequence is 15 residues long. The record originates from a study of shared T cell receptors in the human thymus. The protocol was immunoSEQ multiplex PCR, while the TCRdb copy is restricted to in-frame clones and leaves out a portion. There are about 660,000 clones in the sample; roughly 90% occur only once, and 0.008% to 0.011% lies in the top ten. The same data also went into a second study, on human thymus T cells. That source adds: The source of the thymus tissue was resections taken during corrective heart surgery. Unrelated people showed highly overlapping thymic repertoires, related research reported.

Sequenced sample: thymocytes. V and J are TRBV5-1 and TRBJ2-5; possible D gene TRBD2, 6 bases. The TCR comes from a boy under two years old with a congenital heart defect. CDR3: CASSLRGNGQETQYF. CDR3 DNA: TGCGCCAGCAGCTTGCGCGGGAATGGCCAAGAGACCCAGTACTTC.